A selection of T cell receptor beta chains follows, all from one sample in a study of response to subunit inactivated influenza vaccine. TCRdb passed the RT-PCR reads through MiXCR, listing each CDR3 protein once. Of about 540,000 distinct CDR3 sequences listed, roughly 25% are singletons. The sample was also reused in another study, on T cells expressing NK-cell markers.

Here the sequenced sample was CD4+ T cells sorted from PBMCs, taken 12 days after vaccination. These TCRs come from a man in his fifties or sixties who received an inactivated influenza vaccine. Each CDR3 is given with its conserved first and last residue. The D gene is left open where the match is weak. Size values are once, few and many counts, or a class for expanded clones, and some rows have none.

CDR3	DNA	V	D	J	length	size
CSVGRGRGYGYTF	TGCAGCGTAGGCCGGGGCCGGGGCTATGGCTACACCTTC	TRBV29-1	.	TRBJ1-2	13	few
CASSPPNRAGEKLFF	TGTGCCAGCAGTCCTCCTAATAGGGCCGGTGAAAAACTGTTTTTT	TRBV28	.	TRBJ1-4	15	few
CSAELALEGDEQFF	TGCAGTGCCGAACTAGCCCTAGAGGGGGATGAGCAGTTCTTC	TRBV20-1	.	TRBJ2-1	14	few
CSTSGFPGETQYF	TGCAGTACTAGCGGATTCCCTGGGGAGACCCAGTACTTC	TRBV20-1	TRBD2	TRBJ2-5	13	few
CASSINTGVYGYTF	TGCGCCAGCAGCATTAATACTGGGGTCTATGGCTACACCTTC	TRBV5-1	.	TRBJ1-2	14	.
CSVEGRMKTEAFF	TGCAGCGTAGAAGGACGGATGAAAACTGAAGCTTTCTTT	TRBV29-1	.	TRBJ1-1	13	.
CASSEFLGQETQYF	TGTGCCAGCAGTGAGTTCTTGGGGCAAGAGACCCAGTACTTC	TRBV6-1	.	TRBJ2-5	14	.
CASSAVGGLTDTQYF	TGTGCCAGCAGCGCCGTGGGGGGGCTGACAGATACGCAGTATTTT	TRBV7-2	.	TRBJ2-3	15	.
CAIRASGGTEQYF	TGTGCCATCAGAGCTAGCGGGGGGACCGAGCAGTACTTC	TRBV10-3	TRBD2	TRBJ2-7	13	.
CASSVGYNYGYTF	TGTGCCAGCAGCGTCGGATATAACTATGGCTACACCTTC	TRBV6-1	.	TRBJ1-2	13	.
CASSEILTGGVYEQYF	TGTGCCAGCAGTGAAATACTCACGGGAGGGGTCTACGAGCAGTACTTC	TRBV25-1	TRBD2	TRBJ2-7	16	.
CASSFGQSVAKNIQYF	TGTGCCAGCAGCTTCGGCCAGTCTGTAGCCAAAAACATTCAGTACTTC	TRBV11-2	.	TRBJ2-4	16	.
CSAYDRSQPQHF	TGCAGTGCTTACGACAGATCCCAGCCCCAGCATTTT	TRBV20-1	.	TRBJ1-5	12	.
CASSPNEGFQETQYF	TGCGCCAGCAGCCCAAACGAAGGCTTCCAAGAGACCCAGTACTTC	TRBV4-3	.	TRBJ2-5	15	few
CSVTGTGVEQFF	TGCAGCGTAACCGGGACAGGGGTCGAGCAGTTCTTC	TRBV29-1	TRBD1	TRBJ2-1	12	few
CSGDTGNTEAFF	TGCAGCGGAGACACAGGGAACACTGAAGCTTTCTTT	TRBV29-1	.	TRBJ1-1	12	few
CASSAPWGDTQYF	TGTGCCAGCAGTGCGCCATGGGGAGATACGCAGTATTTT	TRBV6-1	.	TRBJ2-3	13	.
CASSHFLAGKWEGQFF	TGCGCCAGCAGCCATTTTCTAGCGGGGAAGTGGGAAGGGCAGTTCTTC	TRBV4-3	TRBD2	TRBJ2-1	16	few
CASSPLDKNTEAFF	TGCGCCAGCAGCCCCCTTGACAAGAACACTGAAGCTTTCTTT	TRBV5-1	.	TRBJ1-1	14	many
CASSLVASGVRDTQYF	TGTGCCAGCAGCTTAGTGGCTAGCGGGGTTAGAGATACGCAGTATTTT	TRBV7-2	TRBD2	TRBJ2-3	16	.
CASSARDRGTDGYTF	TGTGCCAGCAGCGCCCGGGACAGAGGCACGGATGGCTACACCTTC	TRBV9	TRBD1	TRBJ1-2	15	.
CASKTSGIRETQYF	TGTGCCAGCAAGACTAGCGGAATTAGGGAGACCCAGTACTTC	TRBV2	TRBD2	TRBJ2-5	14	few
CASSQSGAEGNTEAFF	TGCGCCAGCAGCCAATCCGGGGCCGAAGGAAACACTGAAGCTTTCTTT	TRBV4-3	.	TRBJ1-1	16	.